This T cell receptor beta chain was sequenced in a study of blood T cell repertoires in COVID-19. CDR1 is KGHSH, CDR2 LQKENI, per germline. This CDR3 has 13 residues. Trimming left V 4 bases short and J 0 bases short, with 7 bases between. In its sample, this clone was seen once. As handled by the study authors: Cell counts per sample came from amplifying reference gene primers. The repertoire was sequenced with immunoSEQ multiplex PCR; TCRdb's copy has only in-frame clones and lacks some. That table is the source of V, J and clone size, and D and trimming were worked out from the DNA. The table has roughly 520,000 clones, approximately 88% seen once.

This chain connects TRBV18 to TRBJ2-7; D might be TRBD1 (6 bases). This sequence originates from a woman aged 40 to 50 who had recovered from COVID-19. The sequenced sample consisted of PBMCs or T cells enriched from blood (not recorded which). The CDR3 sequence is CASSQGGSYEQYF. In DNA, the CDR3 is TGTGCCAGCTCACAAGGGGGCTCCTACGAGCAGTACTTC.